This TCR beta chain emerged from a study of T-cell reconstitution after alpha-beta-depleted transplantation in children (dated by TCRdb to 2015 to 2016). Some background on the complete study: Using TCR repertoire profiling, the study quantitatively followed how T-cell immune reconstitution unfolded in children after TCRalphabeta/CD19-depleted allogeneic hematopoietic cell transplantation. Here is what the overall study found, with its caveats: Over subsequent months, a decline in hyperexpanded clone frequencies was noted, and after one year, T-cell counts and TCRbeta diversity were mostly ascribed to newly produced T cells. In some patients, high TCRbeta diversity at day 60 was attributed to recipient T cells and intrathymic progenitors that had survived conditioning. About two months after transplant, the apparently early recovery of alphabetaT-cell counts reportedly depended on just several hundred clones that had expanded rapidly and came from non-depleted graft cells.

In the paper's terms, the treatment or condition label means: allogeneic hematopoietic cell transplantation with graft depleted of TCRalphabeta T cells and CD19 B cells. TCRalphabeta/CD19-depleted allogeneic hematopoietic cell grafts were given to the transplant recipients, all of whom were children. Measured from the cysteine to the phenylalanine, the CDR3 is 14 residues long. This entry keeps only the CDR3 DNA: 42 bases, framed from base 1. Taken from the germline V gene, the CDR1 and CDR2 loops are KGHDR and SFDVKD. The protocol used for the library was PCR. The sequencing machine was an Illumina HiSeq 2500. To normalize quantification of the TCRbeta repertoire, the TCR libraries were built with molecular barcoding that relied on unique molecular identifiers. TCRdb took the public reads, trimmed them with fastp at Q25, ran MiXCR for clone calling and kept in-frame beta chains. Rows with a matching CDR3 protein are joined into one entry that keeps the most common DNA and genes. The sample data list 600,000 to 700,000 distinct CDR3 sequences, and less than 15% of these were observed just once. About 0.77% of the sample belongs to the ten largest clones.

As to this clonotype: The target of this receptor is not known. A much larger clone lies a single base off, so this may be a read error.

The receptor comes from a girl aged 2 to 10 with congenital amegakaryocytic thrombocytopenia, due to receive a stem cell transplant. This material consisted of PBMCs, taken before TCRalphabeta/CD19-depleted stem cell transplant. Rearrangement joined TRBV24-1 to TRBJ2-3; there is no confident call for the D gene. For the CDR3, the sequence is CATREARGTDTQYF. Here is the DNA: TGTGCCACCCGTGAAGCAAGGGGCACAGATACGCAGTATTTT.